The 3 T cell receptor beta chains below all came from one sample that was sequenced in a study of CD8 T cells in Susac syndrome. Reverse transcription of about 0.45 to 1 ug RNA was performed with random hexamers. Each CDR3 protein gets one entry after TCRdb re-called the immunoSEQ multiplex PCR reads with MiXCR. The sample holds over 200,000 distinct CDR3 sequences, roughly 94% seen once. The sequenced sample consisted of CD4+ T cells from PBMCs. The receptors originated from a human donor with multiple sclerosis.

V gene TRBV5-1 combines with J gene TRBJ2-7; D gene uncertain. Trimming stripped 1 base from V and 11 bases from J, with 4 bases between. The CDR3 has 9 amino acids. CDR1 and CDR2 (germline): SGHRS, YFSETQ. The CDR3 nucleotides read TGCGCCAGCAGCTTGAATAAGTACGTC. Protein: CASSLNKYV.

The chain has TRBV29-1 and TRBJ2-1; no clear D. Trimming removed 3 bases from V and 0 bases from J, with 15 bases in between. This CDR3 is 16 amino acids long. Germline loops: CDR1 SQVTM, CDR2 ANQGSEA. Written as DNA, the CDR3 is TGCAGCGTTGAGATTCTGAGCGCGAGCTCCTACAATGAGCAGTTCTTC. Residues: CSVEILSASSYNEQFF.

The chain has TRBV30 and TRBJ1-1, with D unclear. This CDR3 has 13 amino acids. V lost 2 bases and J lost 1, with 8 bases in between. Looked up from germline, CDR1 is GTSNPN and CDR2 is SVGIG (reference sequence). CDR3: CAWSPNSNTEAFF. In DNA form, the CDR3 reads TGTGCCTGGAGTCCAAACTCGAACACTGAAGCTTTCTTT.